One and the same sample provided the 22 T cell receptor beta chains below, sequenced in a study of cytomegalovirus exposure and HLA in healthy donors. Measured with immunoSEQ multiplex PCR; TCRdb has only the in-frame clones, and not every one. The sample records 200,000 to 250,000 clones, around 87% being singletons. The sequencing sample was made of PBMCs. The receptor source for this set is a woman aged 18-35 years in good health and CMV-seropositive.

The genes are TRBV6-5 and TRBJ2-3, with D possibly matching TRBD2 (6 bases). The CDR3 is 15 amino acids. Germline CDR1 is MNHEY and CDR2 is SVGAGI. The germline V and J ends were trimmed by 6 bases and 4 bases, with 17 bases remaining between them. The DNA of the CDR3 is TGTGCCAGCAGCCCAACTAGCCGGAGGGCAGATACGCAGTATTTT. The encoded protein is CASSPTSRRADTQYF.

The chain joins TRBV5-1 to TRBJ2-1; D is possibly TRBD1 (6 bases). The CDR3 length is 14 residues. Trimming shortened V by 5 bases and J by 3 bases, and 12 bases separated the two germline ends. The germline V gene encodes CDR1 SGHRS and CDR2 YFSETQ. CDR3 nucleotide sequence: TGCGCCAGCAGTCTAAGACAGGTCTACAATGAGCAGTTCTTC. Translation gives CASSLRQVYNEQFF.

The chain combines TRBV28 with TRBJ2-3; 12 positions agree with TRBD2. The CDR3 covers 16 residues. Germline values: CDR1 MDHEN, CDR2 SYDVKM. After removal of 4 bases from V and 2 bases from J, the junction contained 4 bases not matched to a gene. The CDR3 reads CASSSGLAGYTDTQYF. DNA for the CDR3: TGTGCCAGCAGTTCGGGACTAGCGGGTTACACAGATACGCAGTATTTT.

This clone has just a few counts. V and J are TRBV6-5 and TRBJ2-7; 7 nucleotides align to TRBD1. The CDR3 extends over 14 amino acids. V was pared by 4 bases and J by 2 bases, with 5 bases of the junction left unmatched. Looked up from germline, CDR1 is MNHEY and CDR2 is SVGAGI. Here the CDR3 DNA reads TGTGCCAGCAGTTCTAGGACAGGAACCTACGAGCAGTACTTC. It specifies CASSSRTGTYEQYF.

The chain recombines TRBV5-4 with TRBJ1-1, with D perhaps TRBD1 (5 bases). Germline V lookup: CDR1 SGHNT, CDR2 YYREEE (reference sequence). Trimming took off 5 bases at V and 1 base at J, with 9 bases between the two ends. The CDR3 has 13 amino acids. CDR3 in amino acids: CASRKGRNTEAFF. CDR3 nucleotide sequence: TGTGCCAGCAGAAAGGGGCGGAACACTGAAGCTTTCTTT.

The chain links TRBV30 to TRBJ2-5; TRBD2 aligns across 16 bases. The CDR3 extends over 21 amino acids. Germline V gene data show CDR1 as GTSNPN and CDR2 as SVGIG (reference sequence). V gave up 0 bases and J gave up 4 bases; unmatched junction bases: 17. The CDR3 sequence is CAWSVLRRDGTSGRAGETQYF. The CDR3 coding sequence is TGTGCCTGGAGTGTACTGAGGAGGGATGGGACTAGCGGGAGGGCGGGAGAGACCCAGTACTTC.

This clone is labeled medium-sized (0.01 to 0.1%). J is TRBJ2-1 and V is TRBV13; 10 positions agree with TRBD2. Per the germline V gene, CDR1 is PRHDT and CDR2 is FYEKMQ (reference sequence). This CDR3 region has 14 residues. The junction had 4 bases not matched to a gene; V was cut back by 6 bases and J by 5 bases. CDR3 loop: CASSLAGENNEQFF. The CDR3 DNA sequence: TGTGCCAGCAGTCTAGCGGGGGAGAACAATGAGCAGTTCTTC.

The chain links TRBV5-6 to TRBJ1-2; D ambiguous. The germline gives CDR1 SGHDT, CDR2 YYEEEE. V was shortened by 2 bases and J by 7 bases, with 12 bases between the two germline ends. This CDR3 contains 13 residues. The CDR3 sequence is CASSFYRLGGYTF. CDR3 nucleotide sequence: TGTGCCAGCAGCTTTTATAGACTGGGTGGCTACACCTTC.

A single count supports this clone. This chain links TRBV5-1 with TRBJ2-2; D is unresolved. V dropped 4 bases and J dropped 4 bases, with 8 bases sitting between them. This CDR3 is 13 amino acids long. In germline, CDR1 is SGHRS, CDR2 YFSETQ. The CDR3 coding sequence is TGCGCCAGCAGCGGGCAGCTCACCGGGGAGCTGTTTTTT. Residues: CASSGQLTGELFF.

The chain carries TRBV5-1 and TRBJ2-7; TRBD2 might be the D (5 bases). Germline loops: CDR1 SGHRS, CDR2 YFSETQ. The V end was cut by 0 bases, the J end by 5 bases, with 12 bases between. The CDR3 is made up of 14 amino acids. The DNA of the CDR3 is TGCGCCAGCAGCTTGGGACCGGGGTCCGACGAGCAGTACTTC. As protein: CASSLGPGSDEQYF.

V gene TRBV27 combines with J gene TRBJ1-3; D is unresolved. The CDR3 runs 14 residues. V dropped 3 bases and J dropped 0 bases, with 6 bases sitting between them. Per germline, CDR1 MNHEY and CDR2 SMNVEV (reference sequence). This CDR3 is CASSFGASGNTIYF. The CDR3 bases are TGTGCCAGCAGTTTTGGAGCCTCTGGAAACACCATATATTTT.

CDR3 loop: CASSLRGPGGLRPQHF. The CDR3 coding sequence is TGTGCCAGCAGTCTCCGGGGGCCAGGGGGTTTGAGGCCCCAGCATTTT. The J gene is TRBJ1-5, the V gene TRBV27; TRBD1 matches at 7 bases. CDR1 and CDR2 (germline): MNHEY, SMNVEV (reference sequence). The V segment lost 5 bases and the J segment 9 bases; nucleotides outside the gene matches: 16. CDR3 length equals 16 residues.

V usage is TRBV30 and J usage is TRBJ1-2; 9 bases align to TRBD1. Germline V gene sequence: CDR1 GTSNPN, CDR2 SVGIG (reference sequence). Losses at the gene ends were 1 base for V and 1 base for J; bases not matched to a gene: 1. CDR3 size: 14 residues. The CDR3: CAWSGQGGNYGYTF. The CDR3 coding sequence is TGTGCCTGGAGTGGACAGGGGGGTAACTATGGCTACACCTTC.

V is TRBV15 and J is TRBJ2-3, with unresolved D. This CDR3 has 15 amino acids. The V gene's germline CDR1 is LNHNV and CDR2 YYDKDF (reference sequence). V lost 5 bases to trimming and J lost 2 bases, with 14 bases between them. The CDR3 bases are TGTGCCACCAGCGCCCGACTGGCTGCCACAGATACGCAGTATTTT. Its protein is CATSARLAATDTQYF.

CDR3 residues: CASSLTGGAETQYF. The CDR3 region has the DNA TGTGCCAGCTCCCTAACAGGGGGCGCAGAGACCCAGTACTTC. The chain joins TRBV18 to TRBJ2-5; 9 bases agree with TRBD1. Trimming cost V 6 bases and J 4 bases; bases outside gene matches: 6. The length of the CDR3 is 14 residues. Per the germline V gene, CDR1 is KGHSH and CDR2 is LQKENI.

The rearrangement links TRBV5-6 to TRBJ2-5, with a tentative D call TRBD1 (6 bases). This CDR3 is 18 amino acids long. Trimming left V 0 bases short and J 2 bases short, with 20 bases between. Germline assignment: CDR1 SGHDT and CDR2 YYEEEE. CDR3 coding DNA: TGTGCCAGCAGCTTGGAGTCTGGCCAGGGGCTGGGGCAAGAGACCCAGTACTTC. As protein: CASSLESGQGLGQETQYF.

J is TRBJ2-2 and V is TRBV13; D might be TRBD1 (5 bases). The V end was cut by 4 bases, the J end by 3 bases, with 12 bases between. There are 15 residues in the CDR3. Germline loops: CDR1 PRHDT, CDR2 FYEKMQ (reference sequence). The chain's CDR3 is CASSSTTEYTGELFF. The CDR3, as DNA: TGTGCCAGCAGCTCCACGACAGAATACACCGGGGAGCTGTTTTTT.

The chain links TRBV28 to TRBJ1-5; the D gene is possibly TRBD1 (6 bases). The CDR3 runs to 15 residues. Germline V lookup: CDR1 MDHEN, CDR2 SYDVKM. The V gene lost 5 bases and the J gene lost 8 bases, with 19 bases spanning the gap. The CDR3 DNA reads as TGTGCCAGCAGTCCCTTGGACAGAACTTTAAAGCCCCAGCATTTT. This sequence encodes CASSPLDRTLKPQHF.

The chain joins TRBV11-2 to TRBJ2-7; D not resolved. Trimming stripped 4 bases from V and 7 bases from J, with 8 bases between. The CDR3 has 11 residues. Per germline, CDR1 SGHAT and CDR2 FQNNGV. The CDR3: CASSSPDEQYF. The CDR3, as DNA: TGTGCCAGCAGCTCGCCAGATGAGCAGTACTTC.

The chain has TRBV10-3 and TRBJ2-7; 7 bases line up with TRBD2. Germline CDR1 and CDR2: ENHRY and SYGVKD. After removal of 8 bases from V and 9 bases from J, the junction contained 10 bases not matched to a gene. The CDR3 totals 12 residues. CDR3 loop: CAIGRESGVQYF. CDR3 nucleotides: TGTGCCATCGGGAGGGAGTCGGGTGTGCAGTACTTC.

V gene TRBV28 combines with J gene TRBJ2-7; D gene uncertain. Germline V gene lookup returns CDR1 MDHEN and CDR2 SYDVKM. This CDR3 is built from 11 residues. V dropped 4 bases and J dropped 3 bases, with 4 bases sitting between them. CDR3 DNA: TGTGCCAGCAGTTCAGACTACGAGCAGTACTTC. It encodes CASSSDYEQYF.

V and J are TRBV27 and TRBJ2-7; D possibly corresponds to TRBD1 (5 bases). The germline V gene encodes CDR1 MNHEY and CDR2 SMNVEV (reference sequence). CDR3 length equals 14 residues. Trimming removed 0 bases at V and 5 bases at J, with 11 bases between. The DNA for the CDR3 is TGTGCCAGCAGTTTATCGGGCAGGGCTAACGAGCAGTACTTC. Protein product: CASSLSGRANEQYF.